Shown below are 8 T cell receptor beta chains from a single sample sequenced in a study of T cell responses to AZD1222 COVID-19 vaccine. Generated by immunoSEQ multiplex PCR, the TCRdb table keeps only in-frame clones and is missing some. Counted here are about 140,000 clones, roughly 91% occurring once; the ten biggest clones make up roughly 4.9%. The specimen comprised peripheral blood, sampled on day 0 of AZD1222 vaccination. The receptors shown here come from an adult in good health.

The chain joins TRBV9 to TRBJ2-1, with D maybe TRBD2 (5 bases). In germline, CDR1 is SGDLS, CDR2 YYNGEE. This CDR3 contains 11 residues. V dropped 0 bases and J dropped 15 bases, with 10 bases sitting between them. CDR3: CASSVDGVPFF. The DNA of the CDR3 is TGTGCCAGCAGCGTAGACGGGGTTCCGTTCTTC.

Turning to this clone: The same CDR3 also results from other DNA sequences found in this sample. The chain combines TRBV12-3 or TRBV12-4 with TRBJ1-5, with D perhaps matching TRBD1 (5 bases). The CDR3 is made up of 13 amino acids. The V gene lost 5 bases and the J gene lost 5 bases, with 10 bases spanning the gap. CDR3 nucleotide sequence: TGTGCCAGCAGTAGGGGTACCGATCAGCCCCAGCATTTT. It is translated as CASSRGTDQPQHF.

The chain uses TRBV10-3 and TRBJ2-5; D gene ambiguous. Trimming left V 7 bases short and J 4 bases short, with 16 bases between. Germline values: CDR1 ENHRY, CDR2 SYGVKD. The CDR3 length is 14 residues. CDR3 DNA: TGTGCCATCACCACAAATCCGTTTGGAGAGACCCAGTACTTC. It encodes CAITTNPFGETQYF.

The rearrangement uses TRBV7-2 and TRBJ1-1; D gene uncertain. From germline, CDR1 is SGHTA and CDR2 FQGNSA. The CDR3 totals 11 residues. The V end was cut by 5 bases, the J end by 7 bases, with 8 bases between. The CDR3 nucleotides are TGTGCCAGCAGCCCCCTAGATGAAGCTTTCTTT. Its translation is CASSPLDEAFF. The variable domain in full, with the rest retrieved from reference TRBV7-2 and TRBJ1-1, is GAGVSQSPSNKVTEKGKDVELRCDPISGHTALYWYRQSLGQGLEFLIYFQGNSAPDKSGLPSDRFSAERTGGSVSTLTIQRTQQEDSAVYLCASSPLDEAFFGQGTRLTVV.

V gene TRBV2 combines with J gene TRBJ2-5; D unresolved. V shed 4 bases and J shed 1 base, with 7 bases lying between them. From germline, CDR1 is SNHLY and CDR2 FYNNEI. The CDR3 spans 13 residues. The DNA for the CDR3 is TGTGCCAGCAGTGGGCTGAGCCAAGAGACCCAGTACTTC. It translates to CASSGLSQETQYF.

The CDR3 sequence: CSVEDQGEAEAFF. The CDR3 nucleotides read TGCAGCGTTGAAGATCAGGGGGAGGCTGAAGCTTTCTTT. The gene calls are TRBV29-1 and TRBJ1-1, with 7 bases matching TRBD1. V trimming: 0 bases; J trimming: 6 bases; junction bases outside the gene matches: 4. CDR1 SQVTM and CDR2 ANQGSEA come from the germline V gene. The CDR3 is 13 amino acids.

The CDR3 coding sequence is TGTGCCATCAGTGACATCGGTGGGATGAGCTCCTACGAGCAGTACTTC. Translating gives CAISDIGGMSSYEQYF. The chain employs TRBV10-3 and TRBJ2-7; D ambiguous. The germline gives CDR1 ENHRY, CDR2 SYGVKD. This CDR3 has 16 amino acids. The ends were cut back, 3 bases at V and 0 bases at J, with 15 bases in the middle.

The chain carries TRBV29-1 and TRBJ1-2; TRBD1 is a possible D gene (6 bases). The CDR3 covers 13 residues. Trimming took 6 bases from V and 0 from J, leaving 11 bases between them. CDR1 SQVTM and CDR2 ANQGSEA come from the germline V gene. The DNA of the CDR3 is TGCAGCGTCTGGACAGAAGCTAACTATGGCTACACCTTC. This encodes CSVWTEANYGYTF. The full variable domain, rest sourced from reference TRBV29-1 and TRBJ1-2, is SAVISQKPSRDICQRGTSLTIQCQVDSQVTMMFWYRQQPGQSLTLIATANQGSEATYESGFVIDKFPISRPNLTFSTLTVSNMSPEDSSIYLCSVWTEANYGYTFGSGTRLTVV.